This TCR beta chain emerged from a study of T cells after yellow fever vaccination. In its sample, this clonotype was seen a few times. Germline V CDR1 and CDR2: LGHNA, YSLEER. The V and J ends lost 1 base and 7 bases respectively, with 25 bases between them. This CDR3 comprises 19 residues. Each CDR3 protein gets one entry after TCRdb re-called the 5' RACE reads with MiXCR. The table includes approximately 120,000 distinct CDR3 sequences, 6% to 8% detected once. The receptor was isolated from a young man who received the YFV17D yellow fever vaccine. The V and J genes are TRBV4-3 and TRBJ1-4; D might be TRBD1 (6 bases). This specimen was CD4+ T cells sorted from PBMCs, taken more than 8 days after the first yellow fever vaccination. In DNA form, the CDR3 reads TGCGCCAGCAGCCAAGGCCCTCGGGGGGCGTCTTCTTCTGCTGAAAAACTGTTTTTT. This translates into CASSQGPRGASSSAEKLFF.